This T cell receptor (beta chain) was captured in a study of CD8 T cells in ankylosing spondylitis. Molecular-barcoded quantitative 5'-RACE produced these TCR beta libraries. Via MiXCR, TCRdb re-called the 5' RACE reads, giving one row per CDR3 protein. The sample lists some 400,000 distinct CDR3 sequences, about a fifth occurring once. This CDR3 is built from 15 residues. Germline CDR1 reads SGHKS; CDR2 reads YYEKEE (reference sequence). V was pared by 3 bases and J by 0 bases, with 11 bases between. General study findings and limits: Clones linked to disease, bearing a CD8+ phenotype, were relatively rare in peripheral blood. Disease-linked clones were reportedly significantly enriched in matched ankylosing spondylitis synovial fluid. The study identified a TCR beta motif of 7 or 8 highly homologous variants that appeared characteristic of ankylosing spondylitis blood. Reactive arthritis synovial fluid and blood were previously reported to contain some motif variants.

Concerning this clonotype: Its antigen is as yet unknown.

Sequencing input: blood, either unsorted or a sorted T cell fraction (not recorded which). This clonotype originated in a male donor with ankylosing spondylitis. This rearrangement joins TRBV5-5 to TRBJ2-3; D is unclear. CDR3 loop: CASSSNVRSTDTQYF. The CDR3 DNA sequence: TGTGCCAGCAGCTCGAACGTGAGAAGCACAGATACGCAGTATTTT.